This T cell receptor (beta chain) was identified during a study of response to subunit inactivated influenza vaccine. TCRdb recomputed calls from the RT-PCR reads with MiXCR, one row per CDR3 protein. Of approximately 310,000 distinct CDR3 sequences listed, around a fifth are singletons. With respect to this clonotype: Its antigen is undetermined.

General study points: Only a handful of new T cells, the authors suggested, are recruited with each seasonal influenza vaccination.

Per germline, CDR1 LNHDA and CDR2 SQIVND (reference sequence). The CDR3 is 15 residues long. The V gene lost 10 bases and the J gene lost 5 bases, with 23 bases spanning the gap. This clonotype was obtained from a man in his fifties or sixties who received an inactivated influenza vaccine. The sequencing here drew on PBMCs from blood, taken about 19 months after vaccination. The V and J genes are TRBV19 and TRBJ1-2; the D is unclear. The CDR3 DNA sequence: TGTGCCACCAGGAGTCGGACGGGAAGAATTTATGGCTACACCTTC. As protein: CATRSRTGRIYGYTF.